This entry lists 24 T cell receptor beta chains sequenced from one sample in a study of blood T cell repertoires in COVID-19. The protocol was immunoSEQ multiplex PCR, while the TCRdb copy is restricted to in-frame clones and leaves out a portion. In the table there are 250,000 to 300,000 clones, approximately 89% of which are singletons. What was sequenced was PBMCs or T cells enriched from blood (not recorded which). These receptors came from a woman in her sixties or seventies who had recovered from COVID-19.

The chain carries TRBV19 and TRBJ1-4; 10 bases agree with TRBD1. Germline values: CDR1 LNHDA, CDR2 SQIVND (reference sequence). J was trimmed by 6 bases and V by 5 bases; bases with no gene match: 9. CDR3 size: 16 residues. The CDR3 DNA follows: TGTGCCAGTAGTGATGGGCCCGGGACAGGGGATGAAAAACTGTTTTTT. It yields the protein CASSDGPGTGDEKLFF. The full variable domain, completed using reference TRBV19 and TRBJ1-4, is DGGITQSPKYLFRKEGQNVTLSCEQNLNHDAMYWYRQDPGQGLRLIYYSQIVNDFQKGDIAEGYSVSREKKESFPLTVTSAQKNPTAFYLCASSDGPGTGDEKLFFGSGTQLSVL.

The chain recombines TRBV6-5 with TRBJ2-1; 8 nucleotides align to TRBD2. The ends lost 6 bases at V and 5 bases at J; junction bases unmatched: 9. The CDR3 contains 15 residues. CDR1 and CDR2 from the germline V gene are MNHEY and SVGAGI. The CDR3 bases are TGTGCCAGCAGAGCGCGGGGGGTTGCGAACAATGAGCAGTTCTTC. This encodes CASRARGVANNEQFF.

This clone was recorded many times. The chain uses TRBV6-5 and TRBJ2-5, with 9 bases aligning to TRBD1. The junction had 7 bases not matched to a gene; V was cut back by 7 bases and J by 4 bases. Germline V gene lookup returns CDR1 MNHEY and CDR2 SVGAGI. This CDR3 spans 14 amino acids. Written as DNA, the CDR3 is TGTGCCAGCATCGTACAGGGGGCTCGAGAGACCCAGTACTTC. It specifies CASIVQGARETQYF.

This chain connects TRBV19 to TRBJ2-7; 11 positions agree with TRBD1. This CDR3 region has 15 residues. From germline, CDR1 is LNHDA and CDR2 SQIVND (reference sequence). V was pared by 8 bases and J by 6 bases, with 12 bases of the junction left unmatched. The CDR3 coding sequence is TGTGCCAGTGGCCCCTCGGGGACAGGGGGAGTCGAGCAGTACTTC. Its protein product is CASGPSGTGGVEQYF.

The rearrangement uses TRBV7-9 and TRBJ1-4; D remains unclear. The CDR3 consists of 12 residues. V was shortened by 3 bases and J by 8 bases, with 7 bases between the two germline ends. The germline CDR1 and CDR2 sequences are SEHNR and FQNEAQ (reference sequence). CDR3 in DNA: TGTGCCAGCAGCTTCGATCGGGAAAAACTGTTTTTT. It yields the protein CASSFDREKLFF.

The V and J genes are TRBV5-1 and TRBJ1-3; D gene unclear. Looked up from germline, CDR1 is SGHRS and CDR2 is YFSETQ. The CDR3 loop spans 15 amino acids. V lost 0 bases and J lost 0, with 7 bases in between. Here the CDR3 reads CASSLDSRSGNTIYF. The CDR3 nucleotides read TGCGCCAGCAGCTTGGACAGCCGCTCTGGAAACACCATATATTTT.

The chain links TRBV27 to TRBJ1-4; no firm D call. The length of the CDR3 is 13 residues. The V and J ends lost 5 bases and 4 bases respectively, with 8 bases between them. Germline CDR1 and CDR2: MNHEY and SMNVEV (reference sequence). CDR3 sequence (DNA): TGTGCCAGCAGTCCTCGACTTAATGAAAAACTGTTTTTT. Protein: CASSPRLNEKLFF.

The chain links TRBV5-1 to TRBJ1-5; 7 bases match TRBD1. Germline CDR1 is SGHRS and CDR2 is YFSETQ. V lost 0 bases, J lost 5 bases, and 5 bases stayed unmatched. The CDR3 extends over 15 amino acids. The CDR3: CASSLETGRDQPQHF. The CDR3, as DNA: TGCGCCAGCAGCTTGGAGACAGGGCGAGATCAGCCCCAGCATTTT.

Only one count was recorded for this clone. In nucleotides, the CDR3 is TGTGCCAGCAGCTTCGGACAGGGGGAGCACGAGCAGTACTTC. Its protein is CASSFGQGEHEQYF. This chain connects TRBV6-5 to TRBJ2-7, with 10 bases matching TRBD1. Germline V gives CDR1 MNHEY, CDR2 SVGAGI. This CDR3 has 14 amino acids. The V gene end was trimmed by 6 bases and the J gene end by 5 bases; junction bases not matched to a gene: 7.

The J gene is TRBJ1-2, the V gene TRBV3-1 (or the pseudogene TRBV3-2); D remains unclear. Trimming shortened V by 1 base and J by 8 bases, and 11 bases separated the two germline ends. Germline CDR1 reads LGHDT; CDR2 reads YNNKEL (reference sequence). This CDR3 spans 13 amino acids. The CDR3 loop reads CASSQAGREGYTF. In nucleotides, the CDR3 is TGTGCCAGCAGCCAAGCGGGGAGGGAAGGCTACACCTTC.

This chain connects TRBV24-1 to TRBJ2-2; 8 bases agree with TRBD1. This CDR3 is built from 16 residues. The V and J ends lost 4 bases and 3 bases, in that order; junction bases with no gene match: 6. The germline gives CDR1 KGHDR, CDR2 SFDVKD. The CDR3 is CATSENGQGYTGELFF. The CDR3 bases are TGTGCCACCAGTGAAAATGGACAGGGATACACCGGGGAGCTGTTTTTT.

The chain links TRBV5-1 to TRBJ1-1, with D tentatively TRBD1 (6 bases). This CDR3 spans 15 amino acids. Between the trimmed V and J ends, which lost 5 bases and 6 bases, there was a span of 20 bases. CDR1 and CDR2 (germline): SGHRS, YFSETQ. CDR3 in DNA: TGCGCCAGCAGGTTTGGGGGCCTCATGGCCTCTGAAGCTTTCTTT. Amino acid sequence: CASRFGGLMASEAFF.

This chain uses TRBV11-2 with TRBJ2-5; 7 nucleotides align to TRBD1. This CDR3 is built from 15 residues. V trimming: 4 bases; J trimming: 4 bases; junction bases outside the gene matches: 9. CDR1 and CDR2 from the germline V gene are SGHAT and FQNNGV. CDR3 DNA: TGTGCCAGCAGCTCGGGACAGCGGCCCCCAGAGACCCAGTACTTC. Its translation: CASSSGQRPPETQYF.

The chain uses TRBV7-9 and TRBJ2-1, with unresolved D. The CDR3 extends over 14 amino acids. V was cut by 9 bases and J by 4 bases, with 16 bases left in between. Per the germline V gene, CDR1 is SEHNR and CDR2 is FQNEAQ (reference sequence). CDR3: CASTPRGRYNEQFF. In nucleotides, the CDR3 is TGTGCCAGTACACCACGTGGCAGGTACAATGAGCAGTTCTTC.

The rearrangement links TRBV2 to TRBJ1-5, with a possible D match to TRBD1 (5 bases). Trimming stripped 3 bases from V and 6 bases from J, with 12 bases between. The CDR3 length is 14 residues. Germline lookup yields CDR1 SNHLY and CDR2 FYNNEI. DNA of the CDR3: TGTGCCAGCAGTGATGGGCAGGGAAGTCAGCCCCAGCATTTT. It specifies CASSDGQGSQPQHF.

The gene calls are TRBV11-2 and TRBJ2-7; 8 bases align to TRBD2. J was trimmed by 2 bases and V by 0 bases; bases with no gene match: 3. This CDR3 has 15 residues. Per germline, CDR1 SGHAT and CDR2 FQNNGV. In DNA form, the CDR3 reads TGTGCCAGCAGCTTAGAAGGGACTAGAACCTACGAGCAGTACTTC. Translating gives CASSLEGTRTYEQYF.

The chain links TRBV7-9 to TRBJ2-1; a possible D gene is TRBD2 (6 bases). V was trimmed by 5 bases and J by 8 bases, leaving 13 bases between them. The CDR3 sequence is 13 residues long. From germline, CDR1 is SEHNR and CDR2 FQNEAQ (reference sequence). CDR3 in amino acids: CASSPSRDYEQFF. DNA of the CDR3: TGTGCCAGCAGCCCGTCGAGGGACTATGAGCAGTTCTTC.

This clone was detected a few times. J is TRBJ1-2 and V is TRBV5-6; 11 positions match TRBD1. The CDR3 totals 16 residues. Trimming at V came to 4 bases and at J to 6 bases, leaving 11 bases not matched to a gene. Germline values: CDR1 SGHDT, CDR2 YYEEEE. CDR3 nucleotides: TGTGCCAGCAGCCCCTCCGGGACAGGGGGAACAGATGGCTACACCTTC. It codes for CASSPSGTGGTDGYTF.

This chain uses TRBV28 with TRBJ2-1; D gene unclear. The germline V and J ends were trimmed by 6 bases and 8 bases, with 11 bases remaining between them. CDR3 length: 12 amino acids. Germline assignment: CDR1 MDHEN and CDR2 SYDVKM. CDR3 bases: TGTGCCAGCAGACCACTAATAGATGAGCAGTTCTTC. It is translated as CASRPLIDEQFF.

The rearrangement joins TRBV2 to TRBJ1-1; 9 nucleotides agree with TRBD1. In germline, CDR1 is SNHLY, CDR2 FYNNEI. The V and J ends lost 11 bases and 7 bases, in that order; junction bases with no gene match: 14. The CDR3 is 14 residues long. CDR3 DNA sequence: TGTGCCGGGACAGGGACAGGAGGTATCGGTGAAGCTTTCTTT. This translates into CAGTGTGGIGEAFF.

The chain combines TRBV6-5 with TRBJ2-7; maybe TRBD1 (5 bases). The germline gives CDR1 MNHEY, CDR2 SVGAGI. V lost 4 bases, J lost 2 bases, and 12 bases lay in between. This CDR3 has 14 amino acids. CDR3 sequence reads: CASSFQGGPYEQYF. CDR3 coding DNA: TGTGCCAGCAGTTTCCAGGGTGGCCCCTACGAGCAGTACTTC.

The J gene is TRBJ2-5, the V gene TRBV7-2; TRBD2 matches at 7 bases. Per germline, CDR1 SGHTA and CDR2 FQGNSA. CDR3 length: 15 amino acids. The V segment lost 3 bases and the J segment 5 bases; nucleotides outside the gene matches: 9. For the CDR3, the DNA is TGTGCCAGCAGCTTTAGTCGCGGGAGTCTCGAGACCCAGTACTTC. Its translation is CASSFSRGSLETQYF. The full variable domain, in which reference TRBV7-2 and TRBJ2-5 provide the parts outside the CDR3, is GAGVSQSPSNKVTEKGKDVELRCDPISGHTALYWYRQSLGQGLEFLIYFQGNSAPDKSGLPSDRFSAERTGGSVSTLTIQRTQQEDSAVYLCASSFSRGSLETQYFGPGTRLLVL.

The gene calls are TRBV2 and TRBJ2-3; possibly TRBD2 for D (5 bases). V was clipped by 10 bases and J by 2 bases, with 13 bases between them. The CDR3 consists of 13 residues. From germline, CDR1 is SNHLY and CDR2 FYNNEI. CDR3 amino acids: CATGFSFTDTQYF. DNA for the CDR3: TGTGCCACGGGATTCAGTTTCACAGATACGCAGTATTTT.

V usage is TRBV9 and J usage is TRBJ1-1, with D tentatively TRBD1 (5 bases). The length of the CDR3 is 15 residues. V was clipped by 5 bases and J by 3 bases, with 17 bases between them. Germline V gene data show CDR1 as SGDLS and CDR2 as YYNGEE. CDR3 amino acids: CASREGSGSYTEAFF. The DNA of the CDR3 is TGTGCCAGCAGGGAGGGGTCCGGGAGTTACACTGAAGCTTTCTTT.